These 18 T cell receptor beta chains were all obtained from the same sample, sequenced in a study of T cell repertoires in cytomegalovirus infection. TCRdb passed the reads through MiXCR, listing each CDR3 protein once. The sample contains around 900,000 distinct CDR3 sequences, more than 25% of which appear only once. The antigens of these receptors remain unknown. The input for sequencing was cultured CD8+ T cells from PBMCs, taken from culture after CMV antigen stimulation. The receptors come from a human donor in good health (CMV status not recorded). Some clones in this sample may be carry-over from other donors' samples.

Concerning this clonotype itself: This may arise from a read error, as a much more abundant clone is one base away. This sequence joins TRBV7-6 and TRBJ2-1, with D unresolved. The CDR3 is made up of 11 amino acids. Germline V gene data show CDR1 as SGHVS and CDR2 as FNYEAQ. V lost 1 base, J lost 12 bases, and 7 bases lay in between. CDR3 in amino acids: CASSLGGTQFF. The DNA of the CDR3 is TGTGCCAGCAGCTTAGGCGGAACGCAGTTCTTC. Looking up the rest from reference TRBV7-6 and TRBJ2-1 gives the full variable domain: GAGVSQSPRYKVTKRGQDVALRCDPISGHVSLYWYRQALGQGPEFLTYFNYEAQQDKSGLPNDRFSAERPEGSISTLTIQRTEQRDSAMYRCASSLGGTQFFGPGTRLTVL.

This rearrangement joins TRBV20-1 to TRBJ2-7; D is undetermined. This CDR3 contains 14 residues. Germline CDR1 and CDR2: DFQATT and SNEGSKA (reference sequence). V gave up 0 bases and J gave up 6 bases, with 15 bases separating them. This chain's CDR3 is CSARDLRTLGEQYF. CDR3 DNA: TGCAGTGCTAGAGATTTGAGGACCCTGGGCGAGCAGTACTTC.

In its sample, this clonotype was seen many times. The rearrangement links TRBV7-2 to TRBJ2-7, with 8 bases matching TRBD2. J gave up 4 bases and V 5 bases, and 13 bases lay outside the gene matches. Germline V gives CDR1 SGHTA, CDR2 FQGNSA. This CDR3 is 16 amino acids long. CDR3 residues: CASSLRGSGVYYEQYV. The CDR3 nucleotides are TGTGCCAGCAGCCTACGGGGTAGCGGGGTATATTACGAGCAGTACGTC.

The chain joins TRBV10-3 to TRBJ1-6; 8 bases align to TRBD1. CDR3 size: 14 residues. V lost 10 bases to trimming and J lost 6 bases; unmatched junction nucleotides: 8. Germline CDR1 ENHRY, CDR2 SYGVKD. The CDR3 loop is CATTGDSGNSPLHF. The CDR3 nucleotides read TGTGCCACGACAGGGGACTCCGGTAATTCACCCCTCCACTTT.

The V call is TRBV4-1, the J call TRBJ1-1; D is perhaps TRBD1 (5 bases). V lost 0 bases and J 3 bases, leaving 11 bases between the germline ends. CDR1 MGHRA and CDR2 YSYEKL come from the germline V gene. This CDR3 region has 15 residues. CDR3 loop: CASSQDPGIYTEAFF. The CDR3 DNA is TGCGCCAGCAGCCAAGATCCAGGGATTTACACTGAAGCTTTCTTT.

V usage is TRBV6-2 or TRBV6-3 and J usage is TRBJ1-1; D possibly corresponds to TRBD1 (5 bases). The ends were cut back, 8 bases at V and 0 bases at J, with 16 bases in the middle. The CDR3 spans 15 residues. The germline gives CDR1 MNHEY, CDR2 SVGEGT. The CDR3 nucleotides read TGTGCCAGCGGGACTCCCGCCTACATGAACACTGAAGCTTTCTTT. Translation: CASGTPAYMNTEAFF.

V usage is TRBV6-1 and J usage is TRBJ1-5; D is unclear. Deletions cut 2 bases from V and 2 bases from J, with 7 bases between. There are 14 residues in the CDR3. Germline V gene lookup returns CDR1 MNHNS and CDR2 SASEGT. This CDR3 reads CASSERWGNQPQHF. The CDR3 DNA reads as TGTGCCAGCAGTGAACGGTGGGGCAATCAGCCCCAGCATTTT.

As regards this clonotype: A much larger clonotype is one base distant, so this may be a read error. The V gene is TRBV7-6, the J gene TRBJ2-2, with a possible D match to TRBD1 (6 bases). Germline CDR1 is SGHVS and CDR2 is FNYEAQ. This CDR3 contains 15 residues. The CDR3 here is CTSRRTAGNTGELFF. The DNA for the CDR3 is TGTACCAGCAGGCGGACAGCCGGGAACACCGGGGAGCTGTTTTTT.

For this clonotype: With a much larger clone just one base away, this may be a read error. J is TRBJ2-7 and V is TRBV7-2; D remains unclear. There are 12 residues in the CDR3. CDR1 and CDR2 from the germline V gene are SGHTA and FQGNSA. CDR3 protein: CARSFFSYEQYF. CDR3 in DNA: TGTGCCAGAAGCTTTTTCTCCTACGAGCAGTACTTC.

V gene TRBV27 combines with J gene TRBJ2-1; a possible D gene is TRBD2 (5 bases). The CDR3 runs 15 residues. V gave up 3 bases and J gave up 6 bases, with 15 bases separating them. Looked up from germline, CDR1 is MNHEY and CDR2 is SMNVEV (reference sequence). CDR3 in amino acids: CASSFRENEGNEQFF. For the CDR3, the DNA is TGTGCCAGCAGTTTTCGGGAAAACGAGGGCAATGAGCAGTTCTTC.

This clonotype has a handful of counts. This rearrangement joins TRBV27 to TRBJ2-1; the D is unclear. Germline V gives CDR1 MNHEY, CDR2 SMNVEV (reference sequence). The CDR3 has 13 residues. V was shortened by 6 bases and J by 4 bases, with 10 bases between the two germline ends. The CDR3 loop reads CASSHVSYNEQFF. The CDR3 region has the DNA TGTGCCAGCAGCCATGTATCATACAATGAGCAGTTCTTC.

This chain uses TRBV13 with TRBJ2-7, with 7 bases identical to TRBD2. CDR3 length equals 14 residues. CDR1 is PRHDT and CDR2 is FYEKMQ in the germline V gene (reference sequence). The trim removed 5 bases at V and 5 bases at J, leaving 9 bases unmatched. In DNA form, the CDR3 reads TGTGCCAGCAGCGACGCAGGTCGGGGGGACGAGCAGTACTTC. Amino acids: CASSDAGRGDEQYF.

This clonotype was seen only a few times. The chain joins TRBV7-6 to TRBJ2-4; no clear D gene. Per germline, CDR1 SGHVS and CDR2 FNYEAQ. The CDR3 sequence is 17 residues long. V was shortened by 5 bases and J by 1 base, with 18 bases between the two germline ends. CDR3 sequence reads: CASSPDNRSRAKNIQYF. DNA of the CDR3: TGTGCCAGCAGCCCCGACAATCGCTCCAGGGCCAAAAACATTCAGTACTTC.

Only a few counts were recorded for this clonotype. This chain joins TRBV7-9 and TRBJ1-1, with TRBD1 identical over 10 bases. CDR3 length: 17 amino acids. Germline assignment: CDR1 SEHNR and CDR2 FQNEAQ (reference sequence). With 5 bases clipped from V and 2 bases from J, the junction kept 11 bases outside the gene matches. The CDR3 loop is CASSARDRGRGNTEAFF. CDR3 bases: TGTGCCAGCAGCGCCCGGGACAGGGGACGGGGTAACACTGAAGCTTTCTTT.

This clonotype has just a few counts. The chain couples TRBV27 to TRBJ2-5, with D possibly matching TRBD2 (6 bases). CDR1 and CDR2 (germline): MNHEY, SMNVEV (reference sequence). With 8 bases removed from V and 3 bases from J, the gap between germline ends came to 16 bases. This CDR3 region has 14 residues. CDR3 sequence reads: CASGGGAGKETQYF. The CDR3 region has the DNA TGTGCCAGCGGTGGAGGGGCGGGGAAAGAGACCCAGTACTTC.

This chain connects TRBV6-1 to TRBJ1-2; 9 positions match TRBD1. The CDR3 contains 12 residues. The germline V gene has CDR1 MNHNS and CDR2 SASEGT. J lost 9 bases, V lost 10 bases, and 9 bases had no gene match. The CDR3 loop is CATPGQGLSYTF. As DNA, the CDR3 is TGTGCCACCCCGGGACAGGGATTGAGCTACACCTTC.

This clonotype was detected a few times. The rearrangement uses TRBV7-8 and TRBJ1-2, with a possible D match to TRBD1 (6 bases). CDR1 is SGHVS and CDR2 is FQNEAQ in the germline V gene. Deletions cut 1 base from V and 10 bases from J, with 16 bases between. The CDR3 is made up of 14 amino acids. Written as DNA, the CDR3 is TGTGCCAGCAGCTTAGACGCGAGACAGGAAGACTACACCTTC. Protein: CASSLDARQEDYTF.

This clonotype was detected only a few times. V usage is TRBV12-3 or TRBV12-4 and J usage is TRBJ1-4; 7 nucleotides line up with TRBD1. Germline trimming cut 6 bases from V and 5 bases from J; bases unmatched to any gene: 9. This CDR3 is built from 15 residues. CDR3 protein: CASSRYGTENEKLFF. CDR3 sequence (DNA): TGTGCCAGCAGCAGATACGGGACAGAGAATGAAAAACTGTTTTTT.